Listed here are 10 T cell receptor beta chains from one sample, sequenced in a study of a mutant IDH1 vaccine in newly diagnosed glioma. These TCRs' antigens remain unknown. As for time point: week 35, safety follow-up. What each vaccine dose contained was 300 ug of mutant IDH1 20-mer peptide, accompanied by topical imiquimod. TCRdb keeps only in-frame clones here, not all; method: immunoSEQ multiplex PCR. The sample consists of about 32,000 clones, roughly 80% of them appearing once. The source material was PBMCs, sampled from a glioma patient whose treatment included an IDH1 peptide vaccine. Source of these receptors: a woman aged 18-30 years with glioma.

V is TRBV5-4 and J is TRBJ1-1; no clear D gene. This CDR3 region has 13 residues. CDR1 and CDR2 from the germline V gene are SGHNT and YYREEE (reference sequence). The V end lost 0 bases, the J end lost 4 bases, and 7 bases lay between the germline ends. As DNA, the CDR3 is TGTGCCAGCAGCTTGGAGTTGGCCACTGAAGCTTTCTTT. Protein sequence: CASSLELATEAFF.

This clone has a single count. The chain joins TRBV6-4 to TRBJ1-1; D not resolved. This CDR3 comprises 13 residues. CDR1 is MRHNA, CDR2 SNTAGT, per germline. Trimming removed 7 bases from V and 1 base from J, with 10 bases in between. CDR3 nucleotide sequence: TGTGCCAGCACCGCCGACACGAACACTGAAGCTTTCTTT. The encoded protein is CASTADTNTEAFF.

CDR3 nucleotide sequence: TGTGCCGGAGGGCCCACACACGGAAACACCATATATTTT. Translated, it gives CAGGPTHGNTIYF. The chain links TRBV2 to TRBJ1-3; the D is unclear. V shed 11 bases and J shed 4 bases, with 15 bases lying between them. Germline V CDR1 and CDR2: SNHLY, FYNNEI. This CDR3 contains 13 residues. Full variable domain (remainder filled in from reference TRBV2 and TRBJ1-3): EPEVTQTPSHQVTQMGQEVILRCVPISNHLYFYWYRQILGQKVEFLVSFYNNEISEKSEIFDDQFSVERPDGSNFTLKIRSTKLEDSAMYFCAGGPTHGNTIYFGEGSWLTVV.

The chain uses TRBV5-6 and TRBJ1-2; 8 nucleotides agree with TRBD1. This CDR3 has 13 amino acids. V dropped 4 bases and J dropped 5; count of bases not matched to a gene: 4. CDR1 and CDR2 from the germline V gene are SGHDT and YYEEEE. The CDR3 DNA sequence: TGTGCCAGCAGCGTGGGACAGGCTTATGGCTACACCTTC. Translated, it gives CASSVGQAYGYTF.

This chain joins TRBV13 and TRBJ1-5; D perhaps matches TRBD1 (5 bases). Trimming removed 0 bases at V and 3 bases at J, with 6 bases between. The CDR3 extends over 14 amino acids. Per germline, CDR1 PRHDT and CDR2 FYEKMQ (reference sequence). Here the CDR3 DNA reads TGTGCCAGCAGCTTAGGGGACACCAATCAGCCCCAGCATTTT. As protein: CASSLGDTNQPQHF.

The chain employs TRBV30 and TRBJ2-5, with 9 bases identical to TRBD2. CDR1 GTSNPN and CDR2 SVGIG come from the germline V gene (reference sequence). Trimming at V came to 2 bases and at J to 5 bases, leaving 15 bases not matched to a gene. The CDR3 runs 17 residues. CDR3 bases: TGTGCCTGGAGTAATAACGGGCGGGGGGGCTGGAGGGAGACCCAGTACTTC. Protein: CAWSNNGRGGWRETQYF.

This clone has a single count. V is TRBV14 and J is TRBJ1-6, with no clear D. This CDR3 has 14 residues. The germline V and J ends were trimmed by 4 bases and 4 bases, with 8 bases remaining between them. From germline, CDR1 is SGHDN and CDR2 FVKESK. CDR3 bases: TGTGCCAGCAGCCGTGGCCAGTATAATTCACCCCTCCACTTT. The encoded protein is CASSRGQYNSPLHF.

The genes are TRBV28 and TRBJ2-6; possible D gene TRBD1, 5 bases. In germline, CDR1 is MDHEN, CDR2 SYDVKM. Trimming took 2 bases from V and 4 from J, leaving 12 bases between them. This CDR3 comprises 16 residues. The CDR3, as DNA: TGTGCCAGCAGTTTACCTAGGACAAGAGGGGCCAACGTCCTGACTTTC. This encodes CASSLPRTRGANVLTF.

The CDR3: CASSLALAREGNQPQHF. The DNA of the CDR3 is TGTGCCAGCAGCTTAGCCCTTGCGAGGGAGGGCAATCAGCCCCAGCATTTT. V usage is TRBV7-9 and J usage is TRBJ1-5; no clear D gene. The CDR3 length is 17 residues. Germline V gives CDR1 SEHNR, CDR2 FQNEAQ (reference sequence). Trimming pared 0 bases from V and 2 bases from J, leaving 14 bases between.

This chain links TRBV29-1 with TRBJ2-2; D remains unclear. The length of the CDR3 is 14 residues. The germline V and J ends were trimmed by 5 bases and 5 bases, with 15 bases remaining between them. The germline V gene encodes CDR1 SQVTM and CDR2 ANQGSEA. As DNA, the CDR3 is TGCAGCGTTTTTTCGGGCGGAATTACCGGGGAGCTGTTTTTT. Its protein is CSVFSGGITGELFF.